Listed here are 2 T cell receptor beta chains from one sample, sequenced in a study of cytotoxic CD8 clonotypes in ibrutinib-treated CLL (dated by TCRdb to 2020 to 2023). Library generation was performed with the immunoSEQ multiplex PCR assay. This immuneACCESS table, as held by TCRdb, lists in-frame sequences with V and J called but not all clones. Of the missing ones, under half trace to an unresolved V gene in checked studies; the others have no known cause. This sample holds about 49,000 clones; 53% were observed only once. In total, the top ten clones hold approximately 30% of the sample. The time point label, as the study defines it: approximately eleven months on ibrutinib. The sequencing used PBMCs, collected after 12 months of ibrutinib treatment. These TCRs come from a human donor with chronic lymphocytic leukemia.

This clone was detected a few times. J is TRBJ1-2 and V is TRBV29-1; D gene unclear. The CDR3 spans 11 residues. Trimming removed 4 bases at V and 6 bases at J, with 9 bases between. The germline gives CDR1 SQVTM, CDR2 ANQGSEA. The CDR3 is CSVVGRHGYTF. The CDR3 nucleotides read TGCAGCGTTGTCGGCAGACATGGCTACACCTTC.

This clone was found once. V is TRBV11-3 and J is TRBJ2-5; possibly TRBD2 for D (5 bases). Germline V gives CDR1 SGHNT, CDR2 YENEEA. CDR3 length equals 14 residues. Trimming took 4 bases from V and 2 from J, leaving 11 bases between them. The CDR3 DNA follows: TGTGCCAGCAGCTCTGGACTGCGACAAGAGACCCAGTACTTC. This translates into CASSSGLRQETQYF.